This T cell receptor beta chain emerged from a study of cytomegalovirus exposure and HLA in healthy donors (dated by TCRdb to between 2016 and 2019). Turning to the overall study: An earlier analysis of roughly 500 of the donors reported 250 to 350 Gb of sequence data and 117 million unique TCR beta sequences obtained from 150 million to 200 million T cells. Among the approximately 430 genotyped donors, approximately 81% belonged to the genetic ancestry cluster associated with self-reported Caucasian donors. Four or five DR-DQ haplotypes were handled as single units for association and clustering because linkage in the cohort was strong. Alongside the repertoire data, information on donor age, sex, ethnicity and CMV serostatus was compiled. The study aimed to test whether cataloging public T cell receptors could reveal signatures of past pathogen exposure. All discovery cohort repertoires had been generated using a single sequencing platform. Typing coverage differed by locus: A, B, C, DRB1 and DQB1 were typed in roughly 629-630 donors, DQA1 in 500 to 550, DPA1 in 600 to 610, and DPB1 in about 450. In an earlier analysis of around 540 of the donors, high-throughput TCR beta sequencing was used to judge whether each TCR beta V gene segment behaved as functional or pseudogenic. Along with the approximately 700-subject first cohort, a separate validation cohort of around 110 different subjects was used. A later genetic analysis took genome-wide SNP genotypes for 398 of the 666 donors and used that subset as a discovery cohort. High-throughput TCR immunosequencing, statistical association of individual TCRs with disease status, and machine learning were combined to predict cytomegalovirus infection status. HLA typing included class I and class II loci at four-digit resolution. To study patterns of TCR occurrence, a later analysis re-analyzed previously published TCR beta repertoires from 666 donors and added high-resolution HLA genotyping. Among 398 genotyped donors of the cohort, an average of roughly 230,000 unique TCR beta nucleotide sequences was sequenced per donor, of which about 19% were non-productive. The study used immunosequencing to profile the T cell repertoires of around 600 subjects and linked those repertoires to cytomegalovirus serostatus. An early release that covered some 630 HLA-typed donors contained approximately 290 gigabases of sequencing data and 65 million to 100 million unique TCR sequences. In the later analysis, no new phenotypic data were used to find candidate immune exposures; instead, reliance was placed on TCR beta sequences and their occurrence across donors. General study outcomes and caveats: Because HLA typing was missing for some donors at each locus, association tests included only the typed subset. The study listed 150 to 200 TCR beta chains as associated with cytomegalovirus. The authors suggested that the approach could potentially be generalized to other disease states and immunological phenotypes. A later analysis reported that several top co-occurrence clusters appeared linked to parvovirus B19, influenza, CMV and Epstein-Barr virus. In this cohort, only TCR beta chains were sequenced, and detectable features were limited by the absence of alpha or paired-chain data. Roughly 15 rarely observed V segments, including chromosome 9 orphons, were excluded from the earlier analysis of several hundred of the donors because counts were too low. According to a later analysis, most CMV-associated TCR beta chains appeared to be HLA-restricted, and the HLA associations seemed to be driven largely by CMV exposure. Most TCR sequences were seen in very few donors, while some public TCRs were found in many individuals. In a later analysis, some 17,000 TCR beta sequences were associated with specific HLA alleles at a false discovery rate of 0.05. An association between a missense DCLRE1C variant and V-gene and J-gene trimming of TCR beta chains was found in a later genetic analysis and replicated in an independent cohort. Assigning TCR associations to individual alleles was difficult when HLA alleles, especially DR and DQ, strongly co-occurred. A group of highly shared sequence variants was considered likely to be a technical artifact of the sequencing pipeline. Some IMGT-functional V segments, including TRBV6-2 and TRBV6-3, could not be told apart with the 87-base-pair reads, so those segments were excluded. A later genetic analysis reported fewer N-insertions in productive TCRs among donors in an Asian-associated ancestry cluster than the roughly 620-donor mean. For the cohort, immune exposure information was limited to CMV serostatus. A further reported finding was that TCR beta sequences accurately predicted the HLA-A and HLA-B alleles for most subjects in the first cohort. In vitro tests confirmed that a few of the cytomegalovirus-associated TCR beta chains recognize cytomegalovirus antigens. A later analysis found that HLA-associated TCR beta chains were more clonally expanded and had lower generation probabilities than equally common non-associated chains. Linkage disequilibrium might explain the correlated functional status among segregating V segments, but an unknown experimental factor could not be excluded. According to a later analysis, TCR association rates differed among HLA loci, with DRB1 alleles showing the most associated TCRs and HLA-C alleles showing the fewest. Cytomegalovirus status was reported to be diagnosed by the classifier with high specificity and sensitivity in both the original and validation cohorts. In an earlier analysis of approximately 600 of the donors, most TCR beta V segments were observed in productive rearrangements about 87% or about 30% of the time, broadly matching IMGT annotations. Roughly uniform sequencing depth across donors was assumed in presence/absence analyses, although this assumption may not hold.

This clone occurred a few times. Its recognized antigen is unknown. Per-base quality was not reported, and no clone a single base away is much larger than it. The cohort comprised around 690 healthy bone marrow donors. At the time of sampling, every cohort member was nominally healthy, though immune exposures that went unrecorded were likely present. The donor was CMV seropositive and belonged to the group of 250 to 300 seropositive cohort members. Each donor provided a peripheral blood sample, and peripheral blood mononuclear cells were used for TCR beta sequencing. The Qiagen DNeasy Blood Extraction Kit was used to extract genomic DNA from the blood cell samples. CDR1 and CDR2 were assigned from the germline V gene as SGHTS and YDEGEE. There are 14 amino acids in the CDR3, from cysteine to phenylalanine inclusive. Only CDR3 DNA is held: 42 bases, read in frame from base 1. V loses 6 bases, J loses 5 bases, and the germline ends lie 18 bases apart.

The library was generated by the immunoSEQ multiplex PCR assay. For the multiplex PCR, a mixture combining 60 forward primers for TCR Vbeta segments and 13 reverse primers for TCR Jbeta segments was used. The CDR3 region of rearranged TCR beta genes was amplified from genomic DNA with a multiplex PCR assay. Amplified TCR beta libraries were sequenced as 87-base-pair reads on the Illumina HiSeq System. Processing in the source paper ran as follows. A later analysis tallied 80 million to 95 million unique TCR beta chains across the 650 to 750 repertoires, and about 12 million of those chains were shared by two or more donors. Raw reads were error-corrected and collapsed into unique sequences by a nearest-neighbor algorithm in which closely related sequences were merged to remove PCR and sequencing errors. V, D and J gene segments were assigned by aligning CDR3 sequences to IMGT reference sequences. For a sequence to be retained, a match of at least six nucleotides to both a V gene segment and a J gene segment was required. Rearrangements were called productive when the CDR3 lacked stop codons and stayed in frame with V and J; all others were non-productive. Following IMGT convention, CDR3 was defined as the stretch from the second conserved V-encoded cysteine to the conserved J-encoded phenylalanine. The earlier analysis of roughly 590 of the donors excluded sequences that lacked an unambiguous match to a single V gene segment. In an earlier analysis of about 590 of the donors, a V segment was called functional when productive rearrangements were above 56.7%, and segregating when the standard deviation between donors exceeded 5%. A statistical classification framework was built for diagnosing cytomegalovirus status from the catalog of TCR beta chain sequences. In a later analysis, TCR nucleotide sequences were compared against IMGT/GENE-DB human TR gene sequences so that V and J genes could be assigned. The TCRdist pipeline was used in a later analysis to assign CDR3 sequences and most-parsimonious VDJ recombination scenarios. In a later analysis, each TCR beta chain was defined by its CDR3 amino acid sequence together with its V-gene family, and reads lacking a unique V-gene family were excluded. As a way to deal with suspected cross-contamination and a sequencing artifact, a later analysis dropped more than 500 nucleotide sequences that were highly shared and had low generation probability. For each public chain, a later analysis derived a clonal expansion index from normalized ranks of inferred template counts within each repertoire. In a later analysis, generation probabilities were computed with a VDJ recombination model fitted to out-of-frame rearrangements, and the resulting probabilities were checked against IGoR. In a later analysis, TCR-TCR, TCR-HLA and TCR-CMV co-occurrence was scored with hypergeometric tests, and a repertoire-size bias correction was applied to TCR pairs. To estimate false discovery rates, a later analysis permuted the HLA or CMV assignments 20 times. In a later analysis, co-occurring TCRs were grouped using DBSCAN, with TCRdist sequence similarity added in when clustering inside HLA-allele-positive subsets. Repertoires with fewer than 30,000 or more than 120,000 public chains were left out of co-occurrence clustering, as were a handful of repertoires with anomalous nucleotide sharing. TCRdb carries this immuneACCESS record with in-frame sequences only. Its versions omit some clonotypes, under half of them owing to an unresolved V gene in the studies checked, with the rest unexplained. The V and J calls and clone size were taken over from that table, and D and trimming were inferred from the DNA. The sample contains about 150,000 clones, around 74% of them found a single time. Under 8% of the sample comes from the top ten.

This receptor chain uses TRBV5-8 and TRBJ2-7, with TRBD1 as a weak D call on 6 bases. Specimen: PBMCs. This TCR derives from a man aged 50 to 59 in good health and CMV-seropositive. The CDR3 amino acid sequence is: CASTPGHHGNEQYF. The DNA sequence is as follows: TGTGCCAGCACCCCGGGACACCACGGGAACGAGCAGTACTTC.